Below are 27 T cell receptor beta chains sequenced from a single sample in a study of T cell repertoires in cytomegalovirus infection. A single record per CDR3 protein comes from TCRdb applying MiXCR to the reads. The sample has approximately 470,000 distinct CDR3 sequences, 42% seen once. No cognate antigen is known for these TCRs. Sample: cultured PBMCs, taken from culture after CMV antigen stimulation. The receptors were gathered from a human donor in good health (CMV status not recorded). Some clones in this sample may be carry-over from other donors' samples.

This chain connects TRBV7-6 to TRBJ2-7, with 12 positions matching TRBD2. The CDR3 spans 18 residues. Germline CDR1 is SGHVS and CDR2 is FNYEAQ. The junction had 14 bases not matched to a gene; V was cut back by 2 bases and J by 6 bases. The CDR3 protein is CASSLNPPSSGRAGEQYF. DNA of the CDR3: TGTGCCAGCAGCTTAAACCCACCCTCTAGCGGGAGGGCGGGCGAGCAGTACTTC.

This clonotype was observed at least ten times. The V call is TRBV7-2, the J call TRBJ1-2, with TRBD1 identical over 9 bases. Germline V lookup: CDR1 SGHTA, CDR2 FQGNSA. This CDR3 has 15 residues. V gave up 5 bases and J gave up 6 bases; unmatched junction bases: 10. The CDR3 region has the DNA TGTGCCAGCAGCACCAGGACAGGGGAGGCTGATGGCTACACCTTC. Amino acids: CASSTRTGEADGYTF.

In its sample, this clonotype was seen a few times. The chain couples TRBV29-1 to TRBJ2-1; D is ambiguous. The germline V and J ends were trimmed by 5 bases and 6 bases, with 5 bases remaining between them. CDR1 is SQVTM and CDR2 is ANQGSEA in the germline V gene. The CDR3 is 10 amino acids. In nucleotides, the CDR3 is TGCAGCGTTCGGAGCAATGAGCAGTTCTTC. Translating it yields CSVRSNEQFF.

The table lists this clonotype with a few counts. The chain uses TRBV19 and TRBJ2-2; 10 positions match TRBD1. CDR1 is LNHDA and CDR2 is SQIVND in the germline V gene (reference sequence). V gave up 5 bases and J gave up 6 bases; unmatched junction bases: 6. CDR3 size: 15 residues. DNA for the CDR3: TGTGCCAGTAGTCTCCGGGACAGGGGCCCCGGGGAGCTGTTTTTT. Translated: CASSLRDRGPGELFF.

This clonotype was seen a few times. The rearrangement links TRBV11-2 to TRBJ2-1; 8 bases match TRBD2. Germline CDR1 SGHAT, CDR2 FQNNGV. V shed 0 bases, J shed 9 bases, and the junction held 4 bases outside the gene matches. The CDR3 is 14 amino acids. The CDR3 DNA reads as TGTGCCAGCAGCTTAGATCACGGGGGGGGTGAGCAGTTCTTC. This translates into CASSLDHGGGEQFF.

The chain employs TRBV12-3 or TRBV12-4 and TRBJ2-3, with 10 positions matching TRBD2. Trimming at V came to 3 bases and at J to 11 bases, leaving 8 bases not matched to a gene. This CDR3 has 14 amino acids. CDR3 region: CASSFQAGGLMQYF. In DNA, the CDR3 is TGTGCCAGCAGTTTTCAAGCGGGAGGGCTTATGCAGTATTTT.

As for this clonotype: Compared with germline, one end of the junction differs, possibly owing to a read error. This chain uses TRBV7-2 with TRBJ2-1; D perhaps matches TRBD1 (6 bases). Germline-derived CDR1 and CDR2 are SGHTA and FQGNSA. The CDR3 has 14 amino acids. CDR3 sequence (DNA): TGTGCCAGCAGCTCCCACCAGGGGTACAATGAGCAGTTGTTC. It encodes CASSSHQGYNEQLF.

V usage is TRBV2 and J usage is TRBJ2-1; 12 bases align to TRBD1. Germline lookup yields CDR1 SNHLY and CDR2 FYNNEI. V lost 10 bases, J lost 7 bases, and 8 bases stayed unmatched. The CDR3 length is 14 residues. CDR3 DNA sequence: TGTGCCATGAACCGGGACAGGGGGCTGAATGAGCAGTTCTTC. It yields the protein CAMNRDRGLNEQFF. The full variable domain, with the rest looked up from reference TRBV2 and TRBJ2-1, is EPEVTQTPSHQVTQMGQEVILRCVPISNHLYFYWYRQILGQKVEFLVSFYNNEISEKSEIFDDQFSVERPDGSNFTLKIRSTKLEDSAMYFCAMNRDRGLNEQFFGPGTRLTVL.

The chain is built from TRBV12-3 or TRBV12-4 and TRBJ1-2; possible D gene TRBD1, 6 bases. The V end was cut by 5 bases, the J end by 5 bases, with 15 bases between. The CDR3 is 14 residues long. CDR3 in DNA: TGTGCCAGCAGTCGGGCAGGGGCAGGGTATGGCTACACCTTC. The encoded protein is CASSRAGAGYGYTF.

This clonotype has just a few counts. The rearrangement links TRBV7-6 to TRBJ2-1; no firm D call. The CDR3 totals 13 residues. CDR1 SGHVS and CDR2 FNYEAQ come from the germline V gene. Trimming cost V 1 base and J 9 bases, with 10 bases left between them. CDR3 sequence: CASSLVGTGEQFF. As DNA, the CDR3 is TGTGCCAGCAGCTTAGTCGGAACCGGTGAGCAGTTCTTC. The whole variable domain, remainder taken from reference TRBV7-6 and TRBJ2-1, is GAGVSQSPRYKVTKRGQDVALRCDPISGHVSLYWYRQALGQGPEFLTYFNYEAQQDKSGLPNDRFSAERPEGSISTLTIQRTEQRDSAMYRCASSLVGTGEQFFGPGTRLTVL.

The V gene is TRBV6-1, the J gene TRBJ2-7; TRBD1 agrees at 8 bases. The CDR3 loop spans 13 amino acids. Losses at the gene ends were 8 bases for V and 6 bases for J; bases not matched to a gene: 9. Germline lookup yields CDR1 MNHNS and CDR2 SASEGT. Written as DNA, the CDR3 is TGTGCCAGCCGGAGGACAGGGATGCGCGAGCAGTACTTC. Translated, it gives CASRRTGMREQYF.

This chain joins TRBV7-6 and TRBJ2-5, with D unclear. Trimming pared 1 base from V and 5 bases from J, leaving 11 bases between. Germline loops: CDR1 SGHVS, CDR2 FNYEAQ. CDR3 size: 14 residues. In DNA, the CDR3 is TGTGCCAGCAGCTTAGTGCCAGGTACCGAGACCCAGTACTTC. As protein: CASSLVPGTETQYF. Drawing the rest from reference TRBV7-6 and TRBJ2-5, the complete variable domain is GAGVSQSPRYKVTKRGQDVALRCDPISGHVSLYWYRQALGQGPEFLTYFNYEAQQDKSGLPNDRFSAERPEGSISTLTIQRTEQRDSAMYRCASSLVPGTETQYFGPGTRLLVL.

This chain joins TRBV6-2 or TRBV6-3 and TRBJ2-2; D is undetermined. The CDR3 contains 11 residues. The V gene's germline CDR1 is MNHEY and CDR2 SVGEGT. Trimming left V 6 bases short and J 7 bases short, with 6 bases between. The CDR3: CASSRFGELFF. The CDR3 DNA reads as TGTGCCAGCAGCCGGTTCGGGGAGCTGTTTTTT.

The chain carries TRBV7-6 and TRBJ2-2; tentatively, D is TRBD2 (5 bases). There are 14 residues in the CDR3. Per germline, CDR1 SGHVS and CDR2 FNYEAQ. V gave up 5 bases and J gave up 7 bases, with 14 bases separating them. The CDR3 DNA follows: TGTGCCAGCAGCCCCCCGGGGTTCAGCGGGGAGCTGTTTTTT. Translation gives CASSPPGFSGELFF.

This clonotype turned up a few times. This chain links TRBV7-9 with TRBJ1-2; D not resolved. The V gene lost 2 bases and the J gene lost 12 bases, with 10 bases spanning the gap. This CDR3 spans 11 amino acids. Germline loops: CDR1 SEHNR, CDR2 FQNEAQ (reference sequence). CDR3 sequence: CASSLPAPDTF. The CDR3 DNA sequence: TGTGCCAGCAGCTTACCGGCCCCCGACACCTTC.

In its sample, this clonotype was seen a few times. The gene calls are TRBV7-8 and TRBJ2-5; 7 nucleotides agree with TRBD1. Unmatched junction bases numbered 22, after V lost 5 bases and J lost 1 base. Germline V lookup: CDR1 SGHVS, CDR2 FQNEAQ. The length of the CDR3 is 20 residues. This CDR3 is CASSPRGTAWSPTPQETQYF. The CDR3 DNA follows: TGTGCCAGCAGCCCTAGGGGGACAGCGTGGAGTCCCACCCCCCAAGAGACCCAGTACTTC. The full variable domain, in which reference TRBV7-8 and TRBJ2-5 provide the parts outside the CDR3, is GAGVSQSPRYKVAKRGQDVALRCDPISGHVSLFWYQQALGQGPEFLTYFQNEAQLDKSGLPSDRFFAERPEGSVSTLKIQRTQQEDSAVYLCASSPRGTAWSPTPQETQYFGPGTRLLVL.

This clonotype turned up a few times. The rearrangement uses TRBV10-3 and TRBJ2-1; the D gene is possibly TRBD2 (5 bases). This CDR3 is 15 amino acids long. Trimming left V 3 bases short and J 7 bases short, with 16 bases between. Germline V gene data show CDR1 as ENHRY and CDR2 as SYGVKD. CDR3 sequence (DNA): TGTGCCATCAGTGACCCCGGGCGGGCTGGGAATGAGCAGTTCTTC. Protein product: CAISDPGRAGNEQFF.

The chain carries TRBV7-2 and TRBJ2-1, with TRBD2 matching over 8 bases. The length of the CDR3 is 17 residues. Germline values: CDR1 SGHTA, CDR2 FQGNSA. Losses at the gene ends were 2 bases for V and 7 bases for J; bases not matched to a gene: 13. The DNA of the CDR3 is TGTGCCAGCAGCTTATATTCGGAGCGGGGGAGGAGGAATGAGCAGTTCTTC. Its protein is CASSLYSERGRRNEQFF. Full variable domain (rest looked up from reference TRBV7-2 and TRBJ2-1): GAGVSQSPSNKVTEKGKDVELRCDPISGHTALYWYRQSLGQGLEFLIYFQGNSAPDKSGLPSDRFSAERTGGSVSTLTIQRTQQEDSAVYLCASSLYSERGRRNEQFFGPGTRLTVL.

The chain recombines TRBV19 with TRBJ1-5, with no clear D. This CDR3 is built from 12 residues. Germline CDR1 is LNHDA and CDR2 is SQIVND (reference sequence). Trimming pared 3 bases from V and 5 bases from J, leaving 5 bases between. CDR3 sequence (DNA): TGTGCCAGTAGTATTAGGGATCAGCCCCAGCATTTT. Translated: CASSIRDQPQHF.

V usage is TRBV27 and J usage is TRBJ1-5; the D gene is possibly TRBD1 (5 bases). Trimming took off 4 bases at V and 7 bases at J, with 14 bases between the two ends. The germline CDR1 and CDR2 sequences are MNHEY and SMNVEV (reference sequence). This CDR3 has 14 residues. The CDR3 DNA reads TGTGCCAGCAGTTCTGCAGGGCTAAAACAGCCCCAGCATTTT. Translated, it gives CASSSAGLKQPQHF.

This chain links TRBV7-2 with TRBJ1-2; possible D gene TRBD1, 5 bases. Germline V gives CDR1 SGHTA, CDR2 FQGNSA. The CDR3 consists of 14 residues. The V and J ends lost 4 bases and 2 bases respectively, with 11 bases between them. The CDR3 DNA reads as TGTGCCAGCAGCTGGCCGGGACGGAACTATGGCTACACCTTC. Protein product: CASSWPGRNYGYTF. The full variable domain, rest sourced from reference TRBV7-2 and TRBJ1-2, is GAGVSQSPSNKVTEKGKDVELRCDPISGHTALYWYRQSLGQGLEFLIYFQGNSAPDKSGLPSDRFSAERTGGSVSTLTIQRTQQEDSAVYLCASSWPGRNYGYTFGSGTRLTVV.

There are a few counts of this clonotype. The rearrangement joins TRBV10-3 to TRBJ1-2; 9 nucleotides agree with TRBD1. The CDR3 runs 15 residues. With 3 bases clipped from V and 5 bases from J, the junction kept 7 bases outside the gene matches. Germline CDR1 is ENHRY and CDR2 is SYGVKD. The CDR3 nucleotides read TGTGCCATCAGTGACGGGACAGGGTTTAAATATGGCTACACCTTC. Translated, it gives CAISDGTGFKYGYTF.

This clonotype was seen at least ten times. V and J are TRBV7-2 and TRBJ2-7; TRBD1 is a possible D gene (5 bases). This CDR3 spans 13 amino acids. Germline V gene lookup returns CDR1 SGHTA and CDR2 FQGNSA. The V and J ends lost 2 bases and 6 bases respectively, with 11 bases between them. The CDR3 is CASSLSTVSEQYF. The DNA for the CDR3 is TGTGCCAGCAGCTTATCGACAGTATCCGAGCAGTACTTC. Drawing the rest from reference TRBV7-2 and TRBJ2-7, the complete variable domain is GAGVSQSPSNKVTEKGKDVELRCDPISGHTALYWYRQSLGQGLEFLIYFQGNSAPDKSGLPSDRFSAERTGGSVSTLTIQRTQQEDSAVYLCASSLSTVSEQYFGPGTRLTVT.

The chain is built from TRBV5-4 and TRBJ2-3; TRBD1 is a possible D gene (5 bases). V lost 0 bases and J 1 base, leaving 9 bases between the germline ends. CDR1 is SGHNT and CDR2 is YYREEE in the germline V gene (reference sequence). The CDR3 extends over 15 amino acids. Here the CDR3 DNA reads TGTGCCAGCAGCTTGGATCTCAGGGGCACAGATACGCAGTATTTT. Its translation: CASSLDLRGTDTQYF.

V gene TRBV7-1 combines with J gene TRBJ1-6, with D hard to call. TRBV7-1 is assigned to the ORF class and has an uncertain function. The CDR3 has 16 amino acids. The ends were cut back, 6 bases at V and 2 bases at J, with 14 bases in the middle. The CDR3 protein is CASSSSSRTYNSPLHF. In nucleotides, the CDR3 is TGTGCCAGCAGTTCCTCCTCGAGGACCTATAATTCACCCCTCCACTTT.

This clonotype has more than one count but fewer than ten. The rearrangement joins TRBV12-3 or TRBV12-4 to TRBJ1-5; no clear D. The CDR3 is 15 residues long. V lost 1 base and J 1 base, leaving 8 bases between the germline ends. The DNA of the CDR3 is TGTGCCAGCAGTTTAGATCTCGACAGCAATCAGCCCCAGCATTTT. Translated, it gives CASSLDLDSNQPQHF.

For this clonotype: It is likely a read error, because the conserved phenylalanine at the end of the CDR3 is missing. The DNA is omitted, as the CDR3 cannot be located on it reliably, and the CDR3 follows TCRdb's listing. The CDR3 here is CASSLEGGTPHLD. This chain connects TRBV7-9 to TRBJ2-7; whether TRBD1, the table's D call, matches the DNA was not checked. The CDR3 spans 13 amino acids, including both terminal residues. The germline V gene has CDR1 SEHNR and CDR2 FQNEAQ (reference sequence).